The clone carrying this T cell receptor (beta chain) came up a few times. What it binds is unknown. Between about 19,000 and 1,100,000 sorted cells, with 10%, 30% or 50% RNA, yielded naive CD8 libraries. TCRdb reprocessed the PCR reads via MiXCR and lists one record per CDR3 protein. The data hold around 89,000 distinct CDR3 sequences, with around a fifth observed a single time. The record originates from a study of molecular identifiers for immune sequencing clone quantification. Findings of the study overall: For highly expanded clones, sizes could be underestimated when identical TCR molecules share a barcode.

The V gene's germline CDR1 is SGHNT and CDR2 YYREEE (reference sequence). V was pared by 2 bases and J by 5 bases, with 7 bases of the junction left unmatched. The CDR3 is 15 amino acids. The receptor comes from a human donor in good health. Some libraries in this study had Jurkat cell RNA spiked in. The J gene is TRBJ1-5, the V gene TRBV5-4; 7 positions match TRBD1. The sample consisted of naive CD8+ T cells from blood, with Jurkat cell RNA spiked in. Subset described: FACS-sorted CD8+CD4-CCR7+CD45RA+ naive T cells. CDR3: CASSLNRGFDQPQHF. The DNA of the CDR3 is TGTGCCAGCAGCTTAAACAGGGGATTCGATCAGCCCCAGCATTTT.